This T cell receptor beta chain was obtained from a study of OX40 agonist ivuxolimab in advanced cancers. Clones were read by immunoSEQ multiplex PCR, and TCRdb kept only the in-frame ones, dropping some. The sample has tens of thousands of clones; approximately 89% are singletons. The J segment lost 3 bases and the V segment lost 5 bases, leaving 7 bases of the junction unmatched. From germline, CDR1 is SEHNR and CDR2 FQNEAQ (reference sequence). This CDR3 has 14 residues. The clonotype comes from an adult with an advanced solid tumor such as melanoma, head and neck, liver or kidney cancer. This chain connects TRBV7-9 to TRBJ2-7; 7 bases line up with TRBD1. Sequenced material: CD4+ or CD8+ T cells sorted from blood, taken in a trial of the OX40 agonist ivuxolimab. Written as DNA, the CDR3 is TGTGCCAGCAGCCTCCAGGGGGTGGACTACGAGCAGTACGTC. Protein: CASSLQGVDYEQYV.